A single T cell receptor beta chain is shown here with its context. The sample belongs to a study of OX40 agonist ivuxolimab in advanced cancers. Study-wide background: Patients were infused with ivuxolimab every 2 weeks at 0.01 to 10 mg/kg. Allowance was made for prior anti-PD-1, anti-PD-L1 or anti-CTLA-4 therapy, and 35% to 40% had some.

Clones were read by immunoSEQ multiplex PCR, and TCRdb kept only the in-frame ones, dropping some. The sample has fewer than 70,000 clones; 86% are singletons. Trimming stripped 7 bases from V and 0 bases from J, with 6 bases between. Germline V gene data show CDR1 as MNHEY and CDR2 as SVGAGI. The CDR3 contains 12 residues. The input for sequencing was CD4+ or CD8+ T cells sorted from blood, taken in a trial of the OX40 agonist ivuxolimab. The clonotype comes from an adult with an advanced solid tumor such as melanoma, head and neck, liver or kidney cancer. The chain joins TRBV6-5 to TRBJ1-1; D remains ambiguous. The CDR3 coding sequence is TGTGCCAGCACCCAGATGAACACTGAAGCTTTCTTT. Translation gives CASTQMNTEAFF.